This TCR beta chain was sequenced for a study of blood T cells in healthy people across ages (dated by TCRdb to between 2014 and 2017). Describing the broader study: In model experiments, template switching captured roughly one uniquely barcoded TCR beta cDNA molecule for every two T cells. To avoid experimental bias, donors of different ages were distributed randomly across sequencing lanes. The donors were split into four age groups: young (average around 15 years), middle-aged (around 40), aged (62) and long-lived (more than 80). Using deep sequencing normalized with unique cDNA molecular identifiers, the study measured how TCR beta repertoire diversity changes with age. The study analyzed two additional independent replicas of 1 million unique cDNA reads from the same blood draw for two donors, one aged 18 to 29 and one aged 80 or older. What the research found in general, with its limitations: Compared with the aged group, the long-lived group had more naive CD4+ T cells, fewer expanded clones and increased TCR diversity, suggesting age selection. Donor CMV infection status was unknown, potentially confounding age-related changes in expanded clonotypes. As age increased, observed TCR beta diversity per million T cells dropped in a roughly linear way, and a significant reduction was already evident by age about 40. Observed TCR beta diversity correlated strongly with the percentage of naive T cells measured by flow cytometry. Total diversity estimates from one million sequenced T cells were considered lower bounds and underestimates. Conclusive comparison of naive and antigen-experienced compartments was prevented by the profiling of bulk unsorted PBMCs.

The 39 donors, aged about 6 to 100 years, were systemically healthy Caucasian individuals from Russia. Roughly 10 milliliters of peripheral blood were collected from each donor into EDTA-treated Vacutainer tubes. Ficoll-Paque density-gradient centrifugation was used to isolate PBMCs, with at least 6 million per sample. Trizol reagent was used to extract total RNA from the PBMCs, yielding at least 6 micrograms per sample. The percentages of naive CD45RAhigh/CD27high T cells were determined by flow cytometry on a PBMC aliquot from every donor. The method behind the library was 5' RACE. The second PCR ran for roughly 7 to 12 cycles and used a J-beta primer mix along with a sample-barcoded 5' primer. A template-switch 5' adaptor carrying 12 random nucleotides introduced a unique molecular identifier onto each TCR beta cDNA molecule. At least 3 million CDR3-containing paired-end reads were obtained from each sample. All of the RNA was converted into first-strand cDNA using the Mint cDNA synthesis kit, with a TRBC-specific oligonucleotide serving as the primer. After uracil-DNA glycosylase treatment, a first 18-cycle PCR used universal primers M1SS and BC2_uni_R on all cDNA. On the authors' methods: Normalization of each sample was performed by random selection of 1 million high-quality reads, each carrying a distinct molecular identifier. Reads sharing molecular identifiers were discarded rather than binned into consensus sequences. MiTCR, run with a Q25 quality threshold and the strictest error-elimination algorithm, handled CDR3 identification, clonotype clustering and error correction. A nonparametric unseen species model with Euler transformation was used to estimate lower-bound total TCR beta diversity. In TCRdb, the public reads were trimmed at Q25 with fastp and aligned with MiXCR, with productive beta chains retained. Entries that share a CDR3 protein sequence are merged under the most common genes and DNA. The V and J calls were determined by TCRdb, not by the authors. For this sample there are around 1,800,000 distinct CDR3 sequences; approximately 39% appear just once. Together, the top ten hold 20% to 25% of the sample.

Note on this clonotype: This receptor's antigen is unknown. No quality values exist for individual bases; no much larger clone is one base distant.

From a lookup of the germline V gene, CDR1 and CDR2 are SGHTA and FQGNSA. Trimming takes 3 bases off V and 9 bases off J; junction bases not matched to a gene: 5. The CDR3, cysteine through phenylalanine, is 13 amino acids long. The sequence is cut down to CDR3 DNA, 39 bases in frame from base 1. This clonotype was obtained from a human donor in good health. Specimen: blood. The V and J segments used are TRBV7-2 and TRBJ2-1, with 7 bases in between that match TRBD2. At the DNA level, the sequence is TGTGCCAGCAGCTTTGGGACTATCGGTGAGCAGTTCTTC. Translated, it reads CASSFGTIGEQFF.